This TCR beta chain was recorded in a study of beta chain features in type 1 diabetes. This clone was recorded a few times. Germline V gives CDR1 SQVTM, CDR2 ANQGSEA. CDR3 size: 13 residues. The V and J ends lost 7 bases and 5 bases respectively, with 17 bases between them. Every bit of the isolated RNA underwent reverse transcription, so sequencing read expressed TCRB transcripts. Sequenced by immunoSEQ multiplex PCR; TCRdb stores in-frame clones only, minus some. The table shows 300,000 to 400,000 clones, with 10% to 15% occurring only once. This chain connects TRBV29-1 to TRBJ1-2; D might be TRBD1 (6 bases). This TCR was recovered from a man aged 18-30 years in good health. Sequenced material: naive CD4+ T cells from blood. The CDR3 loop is CSASWGLAYGYTF. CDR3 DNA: TGCAGCGCCTCATGGGGGCTAGCTTATGGCTACACCTTC.